These T cell receptor beta chains were read from a single sample in a study of T cell responses to AZD1222 COVID-19 vaccine. The data were produced by immunoSEQ multiplex PCR, yet TCRdb's version contains in-frame clones alone and is incomplete. Here the sample spans about 150,000 clones, approximately 91% being singletons. Sample: peripheral blood, taken 28 days after the second AZD1222 dose. The source is an adult who received the AZD1222 COVID-19 vaccine. Each CDR3 is given with its conserved first and last residue. The D gene is left open where the match is weak. Only some rows state a clone size, as once, few, many or a class for expanded clones.

clone_size: .
v_call: TRBV15
j_call: TRBJ2-1
d_call: TRBD2
cdr3_length: 16
cdr3_aa: CATSTLAGGNYNEQFF
cdr3_nt: TGTGCCACCAGCACACTAGCGGGAGGGAACTACAATGAGCAGTTCTTC

clone_size: .
v_call: TRBV5-1
j_call: TRBJ1-1
d_call: .
cdr3_length: 13
cdr3_aa: CASSLKWGVEAFF
cdr3_nt: TGCGCCAGCAGCTTGAAATGGGGAGTAGAAGCTTTCTTT

clone_size: .
v_call: TRBV3-1/TRBV3-2
j_call: TRBJ1-6
d_call: TRBD1
cdr3_length: 15
cdr3_aa: CASSARDRDNSPLHF
cdr3_nt: TGTGCCAGCAGCGCGCGGGACAGGGATAATTCACCCCTCCACTTT

clone_size: .
v_call: TRBV6-5
j_call: TRBJ1-4
d_call: .
cdr3_length: 15
cdr3_aa: CASKNRQARGKKLFF
cdr3_nt: TGTGCCAGCAAGAACCGACAGGCTAGGGGAAAAAAACTGTTTTTT

clone_size: .
v_call: TRBV3-1/TRBV3-2
j_call: TRBJ1-4
d_call: .
cdr3_length: 14
cdr3_aa: CASSQGPTNEKLFF
cdr3_nt: TGTGCCAGCAGCCAAGGGCCAACTAATGAAAAACTGTTTTTT

clone_size: .
v_call: TRBV6-5
j_call: TRBJ1-4
d_call: .
cdr3_length: 15
cdr3_aa: CASSYGRGAREKLFF
cdr3_nt: TGTGCCAGCAGTTACGGCCGAGGGGCCAGGGAAAAACTGTTTTTT

clone_size: .
v_call: TRBV27
j_call: TRBJ1-2
d_call: .
cdr3_length: 15
cdr3_aa: CASRRSGEMDYGYTF
cdr3_nt: TGTGCCAGCAGGCGCTCGGGTGAAATGGACTATGGCTACACCTTC

clone_size: .
v_call: TRBV7-3
j_call: TRBJ1-6
d_call: TRBD1
cdr3_length: 13
cdr3_aa: CASSRDRGAPLHF
cdr3_nt: TGTGCCAGCAGCCGGGACAGGGGTGCACCCCTCCACTTT

clone_size: .
v_call: TRBV10-3
j_call: TRBJ2-7
d_call: TRBD2
cdr3_length: 14
cdr3_aa: CAISEGLAFYEQYF
cdr3_nt: TGTGCCATCAGTGAGGGACTAGCATTCTACGAGCAGTACTTC

clone_size: few
v_call: TRBV18
j_call: TRBJ1-3
d_call: .
cdr3_length: 13
cdr3_aa: CASSRTAGDTIYF
cdr3_nt: TGTGCCAGCTCCCGAACTGCGGGAGACACCATATATTTT

clone_size: .
v_call: TRBV6-1
j_call: TRBJ2-3
d_call: .
cdr3_length: 14
cdr3_aa: CASSEVDWADTQYF
cdr3_nt: TGTGCCAGCAGTGAAGTGGACTGGGCAGATACGCAGTATTTT

clone_size: once
v_call: TRBV2
j_call: TRBJ2-3
d_call: TRBD2
cdr3_length: 16
cdr3_aa: CASSERGGSPTDTQYF
cdr3_nt: TGTGCCAGCAGTGAGCGGGGGGGCAGCCCCACAGATACGCAGTATTTT

clone_size: once
v_call: TRBV9
j_call: TRBJ2-1
d_call: .
cdr3_length: 15
cdr3_aa: CASSVGGGEFVEQFF
cdr3_nt: TGTGCCAGCAGCGTAGGAGGCGGAGAGTTCGTTGAGCAGTTCTTC

clone_size: .
v_call: TRBV5-1
j_call: TRBJ2-5
d_call: .
cdr3_length: 14
cdr3_aa: CASSLENGQETQYF
cdr3_nt: TGCGCCAGCAGCTTGGAGAACGGCCAAGAGACCCAGTACTTC

clone_size: .
v_call: TRBV18
j_call: TRBJ2-3
d_call: .
cdr3_length: 16
cdr3_aa: CASQSASGVSADTQYF
cdr3_nt: TGTGCCAGTCAGTCCGCGTCGGGAGTTTCCGCAGATACGCAGTATTTT

clone_size: .
v_call: TRBV4-2
j_call: TRBJ2-7
d_call: .
cdr3_length: 15
cdr3_aa: CASSPSLAASYEQYF
cdr3_nt: TGTGCCAGCAGCCCTTCTCTAGCCGCTTCCTACGAGCAGTACTTC

clone_size: .
v_call: TRBV3-1/TRBV3-2
j_call: TRBJ1-1
d_call: TRBD1
cdr3_length: 14
cdr3_aa: CASSPQGDHTEAFF
cdr3_nt: TGTGCCAGCAGCCCTCAGGGGGACCACACTGAAGCTTTCTTT

clone_size: .
v_call: TRBV5-1
j_call: TRBJ1-1
d_call: TRBD1
cdr3_length: 14
cdr3_aa: CASSIATGRAEAFF
cdr3_nt: TGCGCCAGCAGCATCGCGACAGGGAGGGCTGAAGCTTTCTTT

clone_size: .
v_call: TRBV9
j_call: TRBJ1-4
d_call: .
cdr3_length: 16
cdr3_aa: CASSANSFATNEKLFF
cdr3_nt: TGTGCCAGCAGCGCCAACAGCTTTGCAACTAATGAAAAACTGTTTTTT

clone_size: .
v_call: TRBV9
j_call: TRBJ1-3
d_call: .
cdr3_length: 18
cdr3_aa: CASSVVEGTLSSGNTIYF
cdr3_nt: TGTGCCAGCAGCGTAGTAGAGGGGACGCTGTCCTCTGGAAACACCATATATTTT

clone_size: .
v_call: TRBV12-3/TRBV12-4
j_call: TRBJ1-1
d_call: TRBD1
cdr3_length: 13
cdr3_aa: CASRGQGNTEAFF
cdr3_nt: TGTGCCAGCAGGGGACAGGGAAACACTGAAGCTTTCTTT

clone_size: once
v_call: TRBV5-8
j_call: TRBJ1-1
d_call: .
cdr3_length: 16
cdr3_aa: CASSFKFVLRNTEAFF
cdr3_nt: TGTGCCAGCAGCTTTAAGTTTGTCTTGAGAAACACTGAAGCTTTCTTT

clone_size: .
v_call: TRBV19
j_call: TRBJ2-1
d_call: TRBD1
cdr3_length: 15
cdr3_aa: CASSATGGSYNEQFF
cdr3_nt: TGTGCCAGTAGTGCTACAGGGGGCTCCTACAATGAGCAGTTCTTC

clone_size: .
v_call: TRBV2
j_call: TRBJ2-3
d_call: .
cdr3_length: 15
cdr3_aa: CASSGGEQGSHTQYF
cdr3_nt: TGTGCCAGCAGTGGGGGGGAACAGGGGTCGCATACGCAGTATTTT

clone_size: .
v_call: TRBV4-1
j_call: TRBJ1-5
d_call: .
cdr3_length: 15
cdr3_aa: CASSQLPSRDQPQHF
cdr3_nt: TGCGCCAGCAGCCAACTCCCATCCAGGGATCAGCCCCAGCATTTT